A selection of T cell receptor beta chains follows, all from one sample in a study of a mutant IDH1 vaccine in newly diagnosed glioma. The antigens these receptors bind are not known. Profiled with immunoSEQ multiplex PCR; TCRdb holds only in-frame clones, not every one. The sample lists 20,000 to 25,000 clones; around 82% were seen once. The sample was PBMCs, taken from a glioma patient whose treatment included an IDH1 peptide vaccine. The receptor set was obtained from a man aged 40-49 years with glioma. Each CDR3 is given with its conserved first and last residue. Each record gives: V gene, J gene, D gene, clone size, CDR3 protein, CDR3 DNA. D genes are given only for firm matches. For some rows the clone size is stated as once, few or many, or as a class when expanded; others skip it.

V gene: TRBV27; J gene: TRBJ2-7; D gene: .; clone size: .; CDR3 protein: CASSQSATRAAKQYF; CDR3 DNA: TGTGCCAGCAGTCAATCCGCGACTAGGGCTGCCAAGCAGTACTTC
V gene: TRBV7-9; J gene: TRBJ2-2; D gene: .; clone size: few; CDR3 protein: CASSDPRKATGELFF; CDR3 DNA: TGTGCCAGCAGCGACCCCCGGAAGGCCACCGGGGAGCTGTTTTTT
V gene: TRBV2; J gene: TRBJ2-5; D gene: .; clone size: .; CDR3 protein: CASSEAMRGQETQYF; CDR3 DNA: TGTGCCAGCAGTGAAGCGATGCGGGGCCAAGAGACCCAGTACTTC
V gene: TRBV18; J gene: TRBJ2-1; D gene: .; clone size: .; CDR3 protein: CASSPFGTRYNEQFF; CDR3 DNA: TGTGCCAGCTCACCATTCGGAACCAGGTACAATGAGCAGTTCTTC
V gene: TRBV30; J gene: TRBJ2-5; D gene: .; clone size: .; CDR3 protein: CAWSSGEERETQYF; CDR3 DNA: TGTGCCTGGAGTTCAGGGGAAGAGCGAGAGACCCAGTACTTC
V gene: TRBV7-9; J gene: TRBJ2-5; D gene: TRBD2; clone size: .; CDR3 protein: CASSSRASGRRETQYF; CDR3 DNA: TGTGCCAGCAGCAGTCGAGCTAGCGGGAGGAGGGAGACCCAGTACTTC
V gene: TRBV6-4; J gene: TRBJ2-4; D gene: .; clone size: .; CDR3 protein: CASSACRCLSTLLAKNIQYF; CDR3 DNA: TGTGCCAGCAGTGCATGCCGTTGTTTATCCACCTTACTAGCCAAAAACATTCAGTACTTC
V gene: TRBV18; J gene: TRBJ1-1; D gene: .; clone size: .; CDR3 protein: CASSPRQTTEAFF; CDR3 DNA: TGTGCCAGCTCACCCCGACAGACCACTGAAGCTTTCTTT
V gene: TRBV19; J gene: TRBJ1-4; D gene: .; clone size: .; CDR3 protein: CASSMLASHGEKLFF; CDR3 DNA: TGTGCCAGTAGTATGCTCGCGAGCCACGGGGAAAAACTGTTTTTT
V gene: TRBV4-2; J gene: TRBJ2-7; D gene: TRBD2; clone size: .; CDR3 protein: CASSQDLAGAYEQYF; CDR3 DNA: TGTGCCAGCAGCCAAGACCTAGCGGGAGCATACGAGCAGTACTTC
V gene: TRBV6-5; J gene: TRBJ2-3; D gene: TRBD2; clone size: .; CDR3 protein: CASSYSTSGRSDTQYF; CDR3 DNA: TGTGCCAGCAGTTACTCGACTAGCGGGAGGTCAGATACGCAGTATTTT
V gene: TRBV29-1; J gene: TRBJ2-1; D gene: TRBD2; clone size: .; CDR3 protein: CSVGNLWTSGRQNEQFF; CDR3 DNA: TGCAGCGTTGGGAATTTATGGACTAGCGGGAGGCAGAATGAGCAGTTCTTC
V gene: TRBV7-9; J gene: TRBJ2-4; D gene: .; clone size: .; CDR3 protein: CASSLDYKNIQYF; CDR3 DNA: TGTGCCAGCAGCTTAGACTACAAAAACATTCAGTACTTC
V gene: TRBV15; J gene: TRBJ1-5; D gene: .; clone size: .; CDR3 protein: CATSRVGQLYSNQPQHF; CDR3 DNA: TGTGCCACCAGCAGAGTAGGGCAGTTATATAGCAATCAGCCCCAGCATTTT
V gene: TRBV6-1; J gene: TRBJ2-7; D gene: .; clone size: .; CDR3 protein: CASSVYWYEQYF; CDR3 DNA: TGTGCCAGCAGTGTTTATTGGTACGAGCAGTACTTC
V gene: TRBV5-1; J gene: TRBJ2-7; D gene: TRBD1; clone size: .; CDR3 protein: CASSLDGTGGPYEQYF; CDR3 DNA: TGCGCCAGCAGCTTGGACGGGACAGGGGGTCCTTACGAGCAGTACTTC
V gene: TRBV6-5; J gene: TRBJ1-2; D gene: .; clone size: .; CDR3 protein: CASSPDPLGGYTF; CDR3 DNA: TGTGCCAGCAGTCCCGACCCCCTAGGTGGCTACACCTTC
V gene: TRBV19; J gene: TRBJ2-5; D gene: .; clone size: .; CDR3 protein: CASSNSGGVQETQYF; CDR3 DNA: TGTGCCAGTAGTAACTCGGGGGGCGTCCAAGAGACCCAGTACTTC
V gene: TRBV2; J gene: TRBJ2-1; D gene: .; clone size: .; CDR3 protein: CASSEGLGEQFF; CDR3 DNA: TGTGCCAGCAGTGAAGGATTGGGTGAGCAGTTCTTC
V gene: TRBV7-3; J gene: TRBJ2-3; D gene: TRBD2; clone size: .; CDR3 protein: CASSLTSGSTDTQYF; CDR3 DNA: TGTGCCAGCAGCTTAACTAGCGGGAGCACAGATACGCAGTATTTT
V gene: TRBV5-5; J gene: TRBJ2-2; D gene: .; clone size: .; CDR3 protein: CASSWVGGANTGELFF; CDR3 DNA: TGTGCCAGCAGCTGGGTCGGGGGCGCGAACACCGGGGAGCTGTTTTTT